The 18 T cell receptor beta chains below all came from one sample that was sequenced in a study of cytomegalovirus exposure and HLA in healthy donors. PCR was performed using 60 Vbeta and 13 Jbeta primers. Profiled with immunoSEQ multiplex PCR; TCRdb holds only in-frame clones, not every one. The table shows about 120,000 clones, with roughly three quarters occurring only once. Source material: PBMCs. These receptors all stem from a woman in her forties in good health and CMV-seropositive.

The chain combines TRBV10-3 with TRBJ2-5; 8 bases fit TRBD2. CDR3 length: 17 residues. V lost 2 bases, J lost 1 base, and 9 bases stayed unmatched. Looked up from germline, CDR1 is ENHRY and CDR2 is SYGVKD. The DNA of the CDR3 is TGTGCCATCAGTGAGATGATCGGGGGGGGATTCCAAGAGACCCAGTACTTC. This encodes CAISEMIGGGFQETQYF.

The chain combines TRBV6-5 with TRBJ2-1; TRBD2 aligns across 7 bases. Trimming at V came to 7 bases and at J to 4 bases, leaving 7 bases not matched to a gene. The CDR3 is 14 amino acids. Looked up from germline, CDR1 is MNHEY and CDR2 is SVGAGI. The CDR3 DNA sequence: TGTGCCAGCAACCCGCGGGGGTATTACAATGAGCAGTTCTTC. This codes for CASNPRGYYNEQFF.

The rearrangement joins TRBV19 to TRBJ1-4; a weak D match, TRBD1 (6 bases). V lost 6 bases and J lost 7, with 18 bases in between. The CDR3 is 15 residues long. Germline-derived CDR1 and CDR2 are LNHDA and SQIVND (reference sequence). The CDR3 is CASRDTGRVGEKLFF. The CDR3 nucleotides are TGTGCCAGTAGAGACACAGGGCGGGTGGGTGAAAAACTGTTTTTT. The whole variable domain, remainder taken from reference TRBV19 and TRBJ1-4, is DGGITQSPKYLFRKEGQNVTLSCEQNLNHDAMYWYRQDPGQGLRLIYYSQIVNDFQKGDIAEGYSVSREKKESFPLTVTSAQKNPTAFYLCASRDTGRVGEKLFFGSGTQLSVL.

The chain employs TRBV19 and TRBJ2-6; D possibly corresponds to TRBD1 (5 bases). V lost 5 bases and J 1 base, leaving 15 bases between the germline ends. This CDR3 is 17 amino acids long. Germline-derived CDR1 and CDR2 are LNHDA and SQIVND (reference sequence). The CDR3 is CASSRQGSRSGANVLTF. The CDR3, as DNA: TGTGCCAGTAGTCGGCAGGGTTCGAGGTCTGGGGCCAACGTCCTGACTTTC.

The chain has TRBV19 and TRBJ1-6, with unresolved D. V lost 3 bases, J lost 4 bases, and 7 bases lay in between. Germline CDR1 reads LNHDA; CDR2 reads SQIVND (reference sequence). This CDR3 region has 14 residues. In DNA form, the CDR3 reads TGTGCCAGTAGTATGGCCCCTTATAATTCACCCCTCCACTTT. This sequence encodes CASSMAPYNSPLHF.

This clone was detected only a few times. The chain recombines TRBV6-1 with TRBJ1-2; D is undetermined. V shed 3 bases and J shed 2 bases, with 16 bases lying between them. The CDR3 length is 16 residues. Germline V gene data show CDR1 as MNHNS and CDR2 as SASEGT. The CDR3 DNA is TGTGCCAGCAGTGACAGGTTCTGGGAGGGAAACTATGGCTACACCTTC. Its translation: CASSDRFWEGNYGYTF.

The genes are TRBV7-9 and TRBJ2-1; D may be TRBD2 (6 bases). CDR1 SEHNR and CDR2 FQNEAQ come from the germline V gene (reference sequence). This CDR3 is 17 amino acids long. Trimming took off 1 base at V and 3 bases at J, with 16 bases between the two ends. The CDR3 coding sequence is TGTGCCAGCAGCTTAGGTAGTTATGGCGGGGACTACAATGAGCAGTTCTTC. Protein sequence: CASSLGSYGGDYNEQFF.

The V and J genes are TRBV4-1 and TRBJ2-1, with 8 positions matching TRBD2. Trimming cost V 6 bases and J 1 base; bases outside gene matches: 11. CDR1 and CDR2 (germline): MGHRA, YSYEKL. The CDR3 length is 17 residues. CDR3 in DNA: TGCGCCAGCAGACCTGCAGTATCGGGAGGGTCCTACAATGAGCAGTTCTTC. It translates to CASRPAVSGGSYNEQFF.

V and J are TRBV7-9 and TRBJ1-1; D is perhaps TRBD1 (6 bases). The V and J ends lost 5 bases and 0 bases respectively, with 10 bases between them. This CDR3 contains 14 residues. The germline V gene has CDR1 SEHNR and CDR2 FQNEAQ (reference sequence). DNA for the CDR3: TGTGCCAGCAGCCAGAGGACAGTGAACACTGAAGCTTTCTTT. Its protein is CASSQRTVNTEAFF. Looking up the rest from reference TRBV7-9 and TRBJ1-1 gives the full variable domain: DTGVSQNPRHKITKRGQNVTFRCDPISEHNRLYWYRQTLGQGPEFLTYFQNEAQLEKSRLLSDRFSAERPKGSFSTLEIQRTEQGDSAMYLCASSQRTVNTEAFFGQGTRLTVV.

This clone has only a few counts. The chain carries TRBV4-2 and TRBJ1-1; D not certain. The CDR3 contains 15 residues. The V gene's germline CDR1 is LGHNA and CDR2 YNFKEQ. V lost 3 bases and J 1 base, leaving 12 bases between the germline ends. CDR3 coding DNA: TGTGCCAGCAGCCAGGGTGACGCGGGGAACACTGAAGCTTTCTTT. The encoded protein is CASSQGDAGNTEAFF.

This chain joins TRBV4-1 and TRBJ2-5; the match to TRBD1 covers 7 bases. Matching the DNA end better, TRBJ2-7 makes the J call doubtful. The germline V gene has CDR1 MGHRA and CDR2 YSYEKL. There are 17 residues in the CDR3. The chain's CDR3 is CASSRGKGDRYSYEQYF. In DNA, the CDR3 is TGCGCCAGCAGCCGCGGAAAAGGGGACAGATACTCCTACGAGCAGTACTTC.

V is TRBV5-1 and J is TRBJ2-5; TRBD2 matches at 9 bases. This CDR3 is built from 15 residues. The trim removed 0 bases at V and 3 bases at J, leaving 3 bases unmatched. CDR1 and CDR2 from the germline V gene are SGHRS and YFSETQ. The chain's CDR3 is CASSLAGTSKETQYF. For the CDR3, the DNA is TGCGCCAGCAGCTTGGCCGGGACTAGCAAAGAGACCCAGTACTTC. Full variable domain (missing parts from reference TRBV5-1 and TRBJ2-5): KAGVTQTPRYLIKTRGQQVTLSCSPISGHRSVSWYQQTPGQGLQFLFEYFSETQRNKGNFPGRFSGRQFSNSRSEMNVSTLELGDSALYLCASSLAGTSKETQYFGPGTRLLVL.

The V call is TRBV15, the J call TRBJ1-5; tentative D call: TRBD1 (6 bases). V lost 0 bases and J 1 base, leaving 7 bases between the germline ends. Germline V gene sequence: CDR1 LNHNV, CDR2 YYDKDF (reference sequence). This CDR3 contains 15 residues. The CDR3 protein is CATSRDRGSNQPQHF. As DNA, the CDR3 is TGTGCCACCAGCAGAGACAGGGGAAGCAATCAGCCCCAGCATTTT.

The rearrangement uses TRBV6-5 and TRBJ2-3; 10 bases align to TRBD1. V shed 8 bases, J shed 2 bases, and the junction held 7 bases outside the gene matches. The CDR3 has 15 amino acids. Germline CDR1 is MNHEY and CDR2 is SVGAGI. The CDR3 sequence is CASRDRGMNTDTQYF. CDR3 sequence (DNA): TGTGCCAGCCGGGACAGGGGAATGAACACAGATACGCAGTATTTT.

The chain recombines TRBV18 with TRBJ2-3; weak D call: TRBD2 (5 bases). CDR1 and CDR2 from the germline V gene are KGHSH and LQKENI. V dropped 2 bases and J dropped 2 bases, with 8 bases sitting between them. The CDR3 runs to 14 residues. The CDR3 loop reads CASSPSGNTDTQYF. The CDR3 nucleotides read TGTGCCAGCTCACCAAGCGGAAACACAGATACGCAGTATTTT.

This chain joins TRBV28 and TRBJ1-5; TRBD1 agrees at 7 bases. CDR1 is MDHEN and CDR2 is SYDVKM in the germline V gene. CDR3 length: 15 residues. With V trimmed by 4 bases and J by 6 bases, 9 bases remained unmatched. The DNA for the CDR3 is TGTGCCAGCAGTTCCGAGACAGGGCACTTTCAGCCCCAGCATTTT. This sequence encodes CASSSETGHFQPQHF.

The chain uses TRBV6-4 and TRBJ1-1; no firm D call. The CDR3 extends over 14 amino acids. Germline CDR1 is MRHNA and CDR2 is SNTAGT. V was pared by 8 bases and J by 10 bases, with 23 bases between. The CDR3 spells CASHRAGSPPGAFF. The CDR3 DNA reads as TGTGCCAGCCATCGGGCGGGGTCCCCCCCTGGAGCTTTCTTT.

This clone was seen just once. The same CDR3 also results from other DNA sequences found in this sample. V and J are TRBV2 and TRBJ2-1; TRBD1 matches at 9 bases. Germline-derived CDR1 and CDR2 are SNHLY and FYNNEI. The CDR3 has 15 amino acids. The J segment lost 2 bases and the V segment lost 5 bases, leaving 4 bases of the junction unmatched. In DNA, the CDR3 is TGTGCCAGCAGTCCGGACAGGGGACCCTACAATGAGCAGTTCTTC. Its translation: CASSPDRGPYNEQFF.